This T cell receptor beta chain originates from a study of T cells in localized non-small cell lung cancer. Study outcomes and limitations: A denser population of T cells in blood accompanied longer overall survival. In adjacent lung appeared a median around 54 of the top 100 tumor clones. Measurement of T cell clonality placed uninvolved adjacent lung highest, above the level in tumor. As only one tumor region underwent sequencing, heterogeneity remains possible.

Produced via immunoSEQ multiplex PCR; TCRdb's table is partial and in-frame only. The sample lists 45,000 or so clones; around 86% were seen once. On this clone itself: Antigen: not known.

The CDR3 is 15 residues long. V lost 4 bases and J lost 0, with 10 bases in between. Germline CDR1 is KGHSH and CDR2 is LQKENI. The genes are TRBV18 and TRBJ2-1; D not resolved. Material: peripheral blood mononuclear cells, obtained before any cancer treatment. This TCR came from a man aged 40-75 years with stage III lung adenocarcinoma. CDR3 sequence: CASSRLVSSYNEQFF. The CDR3 coding sequence is TGTGCCAGCTCACGCCTAGTTAGCTCCTACAATGAGCAGTTCTTC. Together with reference TRBV18 and TRBJ2-1, the CDR3 gives the full variable domain: NAGVMQNPRHLVRRRGQEARLRCSPMKGHSHVYWYRQLPEEGLKFMVYLQKENIIDESGMPKERFSAEFPKEGPSILRIQQVVRGDSAAYFCASSRLVSSYNEQFFGPGTRLTVL.